These T cell receptor beta chains were read from a single sample in a study of T cells after somatic rescue of genetic block. Using immunoSEQ multiplex PCR, the repertoire was profiled, and TCRdb retains in-frame clones only, with some absent. The table shows roughly 58,000 clones, with about 96% occurring only once. Sequencing was carried out using peripheral blood mononuclear cells (PBMCs). These receptors were taken from a child under two years old. Both conserved end residues are part of each CDR3. D genes are given only for firm matches. Expanded clones are given a class, and other clones once, few, many or no size at all.

CASSWTSGSSYEQYF | TGTGCCAGCAGTTGGACTAGCGGGAGCTCCTACGAGCAGTACTTC | once | TRBV27 | TRBD2 | TRBJ2-7
CASSAPGQGADTQYF | TGTGCCAGCAGTGCTCCGGGACAGGGGGCAGATACGCAGTATTTT | - | TRBV27 | TRBD1 | TRBJ2-3
CASSLTGGYNEQFF | TGTGCCAGCAGCTTGACAGGGGGCTACAATGAGCAGTTCTTC | - | TRBV7-9 | TRBD1 | TRBJ2-1
CASSFIPSSGNTIYF | TGTGCCAGCAGCTTTATCCCGTCCTCTGGAAACACCATATATTTT | - | TRBV7-2 | - | TRBJ1-3
CASSSGGQGGYTF | TGTGCCAGTTCCAGCGGGGGACAGGGTGGCTACACCTTC | - | TRBV19 | TRBD1 | TRBJ1-2
CASSRDGNTIYF | TGTGCCAGCAGCCGGGACGGAAACACCATATATTTT | - | TRBV11-3 | - | TRBJ1-3
CASSLSRGRIPYEQYF | TGTGCCAGCAGTTTATCACGGGGGCGCATTCCCTACGAGCAGTACTTC | - | TRBV27 | - | TRBJ2-7
CASSLARPTDTQYF | TGTGCCAGCAGCTTAGCCCGACCCACAGATACGCAGTATTTT | - | TRBV11-2 | - | TRBJ2-3
CASSLSKGSDEQFF | TGTGCCAGCAGCCTCTCCAAAGGCAGCGACGAGCAGTTCTTC | once | TRBV5-6 | - | TRBJ2-1
CASSGTGIYGYTF | TGTGCCAGCAGCGGGACCGGCATCTATGGCTACACCTTC | - | TRBV9 | - | TRBJ1-2
CASSLKTGYTEAFF | TGTGCCAGTAGTCTCAAGACAGGGTACACTGAAGCTTTCTTT | - | TRBV19 | TRBD1 | TRBJ1-1
CASSLQGRYGYTF | TGTGCCAGCAGTTTACAGGGTCGCTATGGCTACACCTTC | - | TRBV27 | - | TRBJ1-2
CASSRGQTPLHF | TGTGCCAGCAGCAGGGGACAGACACCCCTCCACTTT | - | TRBV5-6 | TRBD1 | TRBJ1-6
CASSLELSLRGYETQYF | TGTGCCAGCAGCTTAGAACTTAGCCTCAGGGGATACGAGACCCAGTACTTC | - | TRBV7-9 | - | TRBJ2-5
CASSLAGATNEKLFF | TGTGCCAGCAGCTTGGCCGGGGCAACTAATGAAAAACTGTTTTTT | - | TRBV5-4 | - | TRBJ1-4
CASSVSRGRETQYF | TGTGCCAGCAGCGTGAGCCGGGGGCGGGAGACCCAGTACTTC | - | TRBV9 | - | TRBJ2-5
CASSFGDRGEGEQYF | TGTGCCAGCAGCTTCGGGGACAGGGGCGAGGGCGAGCAGTACTTC | - | TRBV7-9 | TRBD1 | TRBJ2-7
CATSRAGQGRWTTSYEQYF | TGTGCCACCAGCAGAGCCGGACAGGGAAGGTGGACTACCTCCTACGAGCAGTACTTC | - | TRBV15 | TRBD1 | TRBJ2-7
CASSNSYEQYF | TGTGCCAGCAGCAACTCCTACGAGCAGTACTTC | - | TRBV5-6 | - | TRBJ2-7
CAWSGQGRNTIYF | TGTGCCTGGAGTGGTCAGGGTCGAAACACCATATATTTT | - | TRBV30 | - | TRBJ1-3
CASSRTGGYNEQFF | TGTGCCAGTAGTAGGACAGGGGGCTACAATGAGCAGTTCTTC | - | TRBV19 | TRBD1 | TRBJ2-1
CASSWGRIYGYTF | TGTGCCAGCAGCTGGGGCCGGATCTATGGCTACACCTTC | - | TRBV5-4 | - | TRBJ1-2
CASSLISLGNEQFF | TGTGCCAGCAGTTTAATTAGCTTGGGCAATGAGCAGTTCTTC | - | TRBV28 | - | TRBJ2-1
CASSEGTRMGEKLFF | TGTGCCAGCAGTGAAGGGACACGCATGGGTGAAAAACTGTTTTTT | - | TRBV6-1 | - | TRBJ1-4
CASSLGTEYGYTF | TGCGCCAGCAGCTTGGGGACAGAGTATGGCTACACCTTC | - | TRBV5-1 | - | TRBJ1-2
CASSQSGTSYNEQFF | TGCGCCAGCAGCCAAAGCGGGACCAGCTACAATGAGCAGTTCTTC | - | TRBV4-1 | TRBD2 | TRBJ2-1
CASSPTGYTEAFF | TGTGCCAGCAGCCCGACAGGGTACACTGAAGCTTTCTTT | - | TRBV7-9 | TRBD1 | TRBJ1-1
CSVRGTLTDTQYF | TGCAGCGTCAGGGGGACTCTCACAGATACGCAGTATTTT | - | TRBV29-1 | - | TRBJ2-3
CASSGLAGGPDTQYF | TGTGCCAGCAGCGGACTAGCGGGAGGGCCAGATACGCAGTATTTT | - | TRBV7-9 | TRBD2 | TRBJ2-3
CAWSFFGQGYGYTF | TGTGCCTGGAGCTTCTTTGGACAGGGGTATGGCTACACCTTC | - | TRBV30 | TRBD1 | TRBJ1-2
CASSLGKVGYEQFF | TGCGCCAGCAGCTTGGGAAAGGTGGGCTATGAGCAGTTCTTC | - | TRBV5-1 | - | TRBJ2-1
CASSLELAISTDTQYF | TGTGCCAGCAGCTTGGAACTAGCGATTAGCACAGATACGCAGTATTTT | - | TRBV5-4 | TRBD2 | TRBJ2-3
CASSYLRAAGELFF | TGTGCCAGCAGTTACTTAAGAGCGGCCGGGGAGCTGTTTTTT | - | TRBV6-6 | - | TRBJ2-2
CASSEERVRGNTIYF | TGTGCCAGCAGTGAAGAAAGAGTACGAGGAAACACCATATATTTT | - | TRBV25-1 | - | TRBJ1-3
CASRTNEKLFF | TGTGCCAGCAGGACAAATGAAAAACTGTTTTTT | - | TRBV25-1 | - | TRBJ1-4
CASSQGLNEKLFF | TGTGCCAGCAGCCAAGGGCTCAATGAAAAACTGTTTTTT | - | TRBV14 | - | TRBJ1-4
CASSQGRGPQHF | TGTGCCAGCAGCCAGGGCCGCGGGCCCCAGCATTTT | - | TRBV9 | - | TRBJ1-5
CASSIRGGLQETQYF | TGTGCCAGTAGTATTCGTGGGGGGCTCCAAGAGACCCAGTACTTC | - | TRBV19 | - | TRBJ2-5
CASSNSRDTQYF | TGTGCCAGCAGCAACTCAAGAGATACGCAGTATTTT | - | TRBV6-5 | - | TRBJ2-3
CASSIQLGQGAPETQYF | TGTGCCAGCAGTATACAATTGGGACAGGGGGCGCCTGAGACCCAGTACTTC | - | TRBV28 | TRBD1 | TRBJ2-5
CASSLGRTGGDEQFF | TGTGCCAGCAGCTTAGGGCGGACAGGGGGCGATGAGCAGTTCTTC | - | TRBV7-9 | TRBD1 | TRBJ2-1
CASSRGQDPSYGYTF | TGTGCCAGCTCACGCGGGCAGGACCCCTCCTATGGCTACACCTTC | once | TRBV18 | - | TRBJ1-2
CAITGSAYNEQFF | TGTGCCATCACGGGGTCCGCCTACAATGAGCAGTTCTTC | - | TRBV10-3 | - | TRBJ2-1
CASPGSGNTIYF | TGTGCCAGCCCGGGGAGTGGAAACACCATATATTTT | - | TRBV7-9 | - | TRBJ1-3
CASSEARHSYEQYF | TGTGCCAGCAGTGAAGCGCGGCACTCCTACGAGCAGTACTTC | - | TRBV2 | - | TRBJ2-7
CASSLAHSGANVLTF | TGCGCCAGCAGCTTGGCGCACTCTGGGGCCAACGTCCTGACTTTC | - | TRBV5-1 | - | TRBJ2-6
CASSLVLGSYEQYF | TGTGCCAGCAGCTTAGTGCTGGGCTCCTACGAGCAGTACTTC | - | TRBV11-2 | - | TRBJ2-7
CASSSQYATNEKLFF | TGTGCCAGCAGTTCCCAGTATGCAACTAATGAAAAACTGTTTTTT | - | TRBV28 | - | TRBJ1-4
CASSPMREGEQFF | TGTGCCAGCAGCCCTATGAGGGAAGGGGAGCAGTTCTTC | - | TRBV7-2 | - | TRBJ2-1
CASSGYRGANYGYTF | TGTGCCAGCAGCGGCTACAGGGGCGCGAACTATGGCTACACCTTC | - | TRBV9 | TRBD1 | TRBJ1-2
CASSLDRANTEAFF | TGCGCCAGCAGCTTGGACAGGGCGAACACTGAAGCTTTCTTT | - | TRBV5-1 | - | TRBJ1-1